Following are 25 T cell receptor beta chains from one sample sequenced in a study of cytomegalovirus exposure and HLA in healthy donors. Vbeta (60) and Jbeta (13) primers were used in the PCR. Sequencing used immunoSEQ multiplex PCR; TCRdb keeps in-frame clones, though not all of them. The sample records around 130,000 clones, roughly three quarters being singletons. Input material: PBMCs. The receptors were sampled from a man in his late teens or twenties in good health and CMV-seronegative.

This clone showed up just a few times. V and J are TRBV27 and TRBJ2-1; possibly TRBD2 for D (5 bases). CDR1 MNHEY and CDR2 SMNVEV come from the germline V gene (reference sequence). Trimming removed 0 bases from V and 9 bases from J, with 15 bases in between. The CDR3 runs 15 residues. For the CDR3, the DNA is TGTGCCAGCAGTTTATCGTTGGGATCTAGCAGTGAGCAGTTCTTC. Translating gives CASSLSLGSSSEQFF.

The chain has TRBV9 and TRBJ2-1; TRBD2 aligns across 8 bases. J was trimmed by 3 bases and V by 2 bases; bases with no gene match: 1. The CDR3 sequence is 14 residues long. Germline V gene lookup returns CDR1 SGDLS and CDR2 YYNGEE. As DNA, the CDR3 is TGTGCCAGCAGCGTGCGGGGGGACTACAATGAGCAGTTCTTC. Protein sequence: CASSVRGDYNEQFF. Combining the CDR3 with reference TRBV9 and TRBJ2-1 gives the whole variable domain DSGVTQTPKHLITATGQRVTLRCSPRSGDLSVYWYQQSLDQGLQFLIQYYNGEERAKGNILERFSAQQFPDLHSELNLSSLELGDSALYFCASSVRGDYNEQFFGPGTRLTVL.

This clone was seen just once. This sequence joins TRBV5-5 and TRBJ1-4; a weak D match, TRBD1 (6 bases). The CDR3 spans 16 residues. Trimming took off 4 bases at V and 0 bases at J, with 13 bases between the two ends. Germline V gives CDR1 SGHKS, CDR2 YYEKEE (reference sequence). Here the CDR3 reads CASSGARGSTNEKLFF. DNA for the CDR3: TGTGCCAGCAGCGGCGCCAGGGGTTCAACTAATGAAAAACTGTTTTTT.

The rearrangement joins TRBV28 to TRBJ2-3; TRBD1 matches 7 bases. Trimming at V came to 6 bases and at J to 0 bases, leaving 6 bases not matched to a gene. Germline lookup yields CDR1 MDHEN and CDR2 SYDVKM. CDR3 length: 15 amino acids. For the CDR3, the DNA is TGTGCCAGCAGACCGACAGGGTCGAGCACAGATACGCAGTATTTT. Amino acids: CASRPTGSSTDTQYF.

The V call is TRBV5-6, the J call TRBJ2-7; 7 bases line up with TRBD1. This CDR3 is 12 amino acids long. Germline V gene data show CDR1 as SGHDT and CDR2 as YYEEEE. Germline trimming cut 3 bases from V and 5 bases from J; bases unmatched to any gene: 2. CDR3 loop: CASSSGGDEQYV. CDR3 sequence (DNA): TGTGCCAGCAGCTCAGGGGGTGACGAGCAGTACGTC.

The CDR3 reads CASSRPSGSSYEQYF. CDR3 nucleotide sequence: TGTGCCAGCAGTCGCCCTAGCGGTAGCTCCTACGAGCAGTACTTC. The gene calls are TRBV6-5 and TRBJ2-7, with 7 bases matching TRBD2. Trimming at V came to 5 bases and at J to 0 bases, leaving 7 bases not matched to a gene. This CDR3 spans 15 amino acids. Per germline, CDR1 MNHEY and CDR2 SVGAGI.

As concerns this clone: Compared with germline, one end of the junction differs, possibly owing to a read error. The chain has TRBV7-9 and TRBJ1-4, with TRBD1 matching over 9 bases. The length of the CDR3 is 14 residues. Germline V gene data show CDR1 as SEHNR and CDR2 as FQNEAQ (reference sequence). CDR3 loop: CSSSETGGNEKLFF. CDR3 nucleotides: TGTTCCAGCAGCGAGACAGGGGGGAATGAAAAACTGTTTTTT.

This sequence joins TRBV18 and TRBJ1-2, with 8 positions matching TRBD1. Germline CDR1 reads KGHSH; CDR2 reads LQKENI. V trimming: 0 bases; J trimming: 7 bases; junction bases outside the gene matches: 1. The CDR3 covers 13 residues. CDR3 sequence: CASSPPGTGGYTF. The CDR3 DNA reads TGTGCCAGCTCACCACCGGGGACAGGTGGCTACACCTTC.

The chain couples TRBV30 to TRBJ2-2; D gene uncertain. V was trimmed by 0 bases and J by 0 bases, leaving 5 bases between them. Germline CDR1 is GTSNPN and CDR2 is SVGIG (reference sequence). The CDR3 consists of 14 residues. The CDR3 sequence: CAWSVIANTGELFF. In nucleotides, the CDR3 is TGTGCCTGGAGTGTAATAGCGAACACCGGGGAGCTGTTTTTT.

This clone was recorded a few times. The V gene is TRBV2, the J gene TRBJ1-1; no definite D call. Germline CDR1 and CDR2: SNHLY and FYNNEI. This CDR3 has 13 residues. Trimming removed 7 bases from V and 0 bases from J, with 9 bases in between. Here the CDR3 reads CASIEEMNTEAFF. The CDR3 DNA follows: TGTGCCAGCATCGAGGAGATGAACACTGAAGCTTTCTTT.

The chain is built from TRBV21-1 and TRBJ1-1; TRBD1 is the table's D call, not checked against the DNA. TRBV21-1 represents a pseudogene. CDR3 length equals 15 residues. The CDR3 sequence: CASSTTGGWNTEAFF. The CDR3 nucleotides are TGTGCCAGCAGCACCACAGGGGGCTGGAACACTGAAGCTTTCTTT.

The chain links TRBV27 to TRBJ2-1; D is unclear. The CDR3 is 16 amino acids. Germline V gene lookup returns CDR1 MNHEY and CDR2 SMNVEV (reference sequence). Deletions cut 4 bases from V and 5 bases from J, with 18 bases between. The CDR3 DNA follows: TGTGCCAGCAGTTCTAGGTCGCGAGTCTTTAACAATGAGCAGTTCTTC. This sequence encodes CASSSRSRVFNNEQFF.

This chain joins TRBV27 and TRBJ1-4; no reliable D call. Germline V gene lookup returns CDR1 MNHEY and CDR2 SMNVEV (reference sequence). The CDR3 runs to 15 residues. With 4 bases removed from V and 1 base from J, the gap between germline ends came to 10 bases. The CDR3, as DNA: TGTGCCAGCAGTTGGAGGTCGGGAACTAATGAAAAACTGTTTTTT. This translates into CASSWRSGTNEKLFF.

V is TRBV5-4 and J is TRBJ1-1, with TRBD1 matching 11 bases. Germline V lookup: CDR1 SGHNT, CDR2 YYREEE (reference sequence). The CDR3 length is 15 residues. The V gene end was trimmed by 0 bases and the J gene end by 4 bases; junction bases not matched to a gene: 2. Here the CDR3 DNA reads TGTGCCAGCAGCTTGGACGGGACAGGGGGCACTGAAGCTTTCTTT. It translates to CASSLDGTGGTEAFF.

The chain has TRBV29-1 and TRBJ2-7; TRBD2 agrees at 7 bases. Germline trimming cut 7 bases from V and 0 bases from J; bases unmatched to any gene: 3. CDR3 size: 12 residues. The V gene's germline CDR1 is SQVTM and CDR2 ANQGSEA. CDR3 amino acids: CSARTSSYEQYF. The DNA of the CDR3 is TGCAGCGCCCGGACTAGCTCCTACGAGCAGTACTTC.

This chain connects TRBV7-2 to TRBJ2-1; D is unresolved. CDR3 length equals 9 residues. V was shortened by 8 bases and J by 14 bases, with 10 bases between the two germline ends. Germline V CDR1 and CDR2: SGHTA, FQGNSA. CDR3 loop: CASGRMEFF. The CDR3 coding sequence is TGTGCCAGCGGCAGGATGGAGTTCTTC.

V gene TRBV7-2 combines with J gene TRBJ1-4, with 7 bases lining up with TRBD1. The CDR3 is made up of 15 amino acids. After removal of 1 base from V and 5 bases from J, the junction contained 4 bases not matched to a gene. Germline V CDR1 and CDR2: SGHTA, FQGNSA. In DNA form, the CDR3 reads TGTGCCAGCAGCTTAGAGGGGGCGGCCAATGAAAAACTGTTTTTT. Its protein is CASSLEGAANEKLFF.

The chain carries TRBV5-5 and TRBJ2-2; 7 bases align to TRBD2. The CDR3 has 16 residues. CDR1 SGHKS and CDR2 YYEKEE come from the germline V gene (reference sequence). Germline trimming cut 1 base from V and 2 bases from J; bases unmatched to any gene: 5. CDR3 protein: CASSLRSSGNTGELFF. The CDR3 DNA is TGTGCCAGCAGCTTGCGGTCTAGCGGAAACACCGGGGAGCTGTTTTTT.

CDR3 nucleotide sequence: TGTGCCAGCTCACCAAACCAGGGGCAAGAGACCCAGTACTTC. Amino acids: CASSPNQGQETQYF. The V gene is TRBV18, the J gene TRBJ2-5; D perhaps matches TRBD1 (6 bases). This CDR3 spans 14 amino acids. Germline assignment: CDR1 KGHSH and CDR2 LQKENI. Between the trimmed V and J ends, which lost 2 bases and 2 bases, there was a span of 9 bases.

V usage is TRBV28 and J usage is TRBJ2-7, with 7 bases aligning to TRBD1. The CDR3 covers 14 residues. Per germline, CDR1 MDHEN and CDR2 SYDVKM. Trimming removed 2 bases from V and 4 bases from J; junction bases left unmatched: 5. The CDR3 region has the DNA TGTGCCAGCAGTTTAGCGGACAGGTTATACGAGCAGTACGTC. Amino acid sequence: CASSLADRLYEQYV.

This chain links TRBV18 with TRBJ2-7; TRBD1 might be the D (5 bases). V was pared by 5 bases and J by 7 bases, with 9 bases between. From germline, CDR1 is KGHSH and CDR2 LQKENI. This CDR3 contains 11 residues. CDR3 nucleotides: TGTGCCAGCTCAGCCAAGGGGGAGCAGTACTTC. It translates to CASSAKGEQYF. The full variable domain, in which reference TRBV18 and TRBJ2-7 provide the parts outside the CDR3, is NAGVMQNPRHLVRRRGQEARLRCSPMKGHSHVYWYRQLPEEGLKFMVYLQKENIIDESGMPKERFSAEFPKEGPSILRIQQVVRGDSAAYFCASSAKGEQYFGPGTRLTVT.

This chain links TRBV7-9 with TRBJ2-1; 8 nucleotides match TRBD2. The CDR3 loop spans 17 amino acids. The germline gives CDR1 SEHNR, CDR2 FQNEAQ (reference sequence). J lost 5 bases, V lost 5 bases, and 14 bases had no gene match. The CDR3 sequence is CASSPVAGTLGNNEQFF. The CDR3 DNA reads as TGTGCCAGCAGCCCTGTAGCGGGAACCTTGGGAAACAATGAGCAGTTCTTC. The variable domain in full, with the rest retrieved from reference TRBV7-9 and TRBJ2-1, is DTGVSQNPRHKITKRGQNVTFRCDPISEHNRLYWYRQTLGQGPEFLTYFQNEAQLEKSRLLSDRFSAERPKGSFSTLEIQRTEQGDSAMYLCASSPVAGTLGNNEQFFGPGTRLTVL.

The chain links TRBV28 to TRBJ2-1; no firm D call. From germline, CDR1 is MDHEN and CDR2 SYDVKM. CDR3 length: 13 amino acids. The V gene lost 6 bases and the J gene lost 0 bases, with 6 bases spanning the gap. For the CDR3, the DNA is TGTGCCAGCAGGGAGAGCTCCTACAATGAGCAGTTCTTC. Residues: CASRESSYNEQFF.

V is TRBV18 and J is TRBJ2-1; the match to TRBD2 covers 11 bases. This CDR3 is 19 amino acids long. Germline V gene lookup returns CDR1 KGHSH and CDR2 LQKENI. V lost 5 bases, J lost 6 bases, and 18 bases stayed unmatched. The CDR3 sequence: CASSTEGAKTSGRPNEQFF. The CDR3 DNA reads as TGTGCCAGCTCAACTGAAGGGGCCAAAACTAGCGGGAGACCCAATGAGCAGTTCTTC.

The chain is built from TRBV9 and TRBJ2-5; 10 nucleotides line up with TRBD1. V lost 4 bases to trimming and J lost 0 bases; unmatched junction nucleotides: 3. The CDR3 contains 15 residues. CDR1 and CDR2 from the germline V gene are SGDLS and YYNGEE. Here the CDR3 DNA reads TGTGCCAGCAGCTCGGGACAGGGGTACCAAGAGACCCAGTACTTC. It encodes CASSSGQGYQETQYF.